This T cell receptor (beta chain) was obtained from a study of graft-versus-host responses after intestinal transplantation. Study-level background: Isolated intestinal, liver-intestinal, or multivisceral transplants had been given to the recipients. Induction using anti-thymocyte globulin, followed by tacrolimus and steroids for approximately 3 years, was given to all recipients. General study findings and limits: Analysis identified GvH clones in recipient marrow, with some appearing first in ileum or blood.

The CDR3 loop spans 15 amino acids. The V gene's germline CDR1 is WSHSY and CDR2 SAAADI. The trim removed 2 bases at V and 3 bases at J, leaving 2 bases unmatched. As for this clone: Its antigen is not known.

Sequenced by immunoSEQ multiplex PCR; TCRdb stores in-frame clones only, minus some. The sample lists 55,000 to 75,000 clones; roughly 84% were seen once. The receptor's source is a human donor who was the organ donor for an intestinal transplant. The sample here was unstimulated CD4+ T cells sorted from spleen or lymph node cells, taken before transplant. The gene calls are TRBV10-2 and TRBJ1-5; TRBD1 agrees at 9 bases. Here the CDR3 DNA reads TGCGCCAGCAGTGAGGGACAGGGGTTCAATCAGCCCCAGCATTTT. Its protein is CASSEGQGFNQPQHF.